A selection of T cell receptor beta chains follows, all from one sample in a study of cytomegalovirus exposure and HLA in healthy donors. Clones were sequenced by immunoSEQ multiplex PCR, and TCRdb holds only the in-frame ones, with some missing. In the table there are roughly 70,000 clones, 75% to 90% of which are singletons. Input material: PBMCs. The receptors derive from a woman in her 30s in good health and CMV-seropositive. Both conserved end residues are part of each CDR3. A D gene is named only where the DNA matches it firmly. Rows may omit the clone size; those that give it use once, few, many or a size class.

clone_size	v_call	d_call	cdr3_length	j_call	cdr3_aa	cdr3_nt
once	TRBV5-1	TRBD1	15	TRBJ2-5	CASSYGTAYQETQYF	TGCGCCAGCAGCTACGGGACAGCCTACCAAGAGACCCAGTACTTC
NA	TRBV7-2	NA	14	TRBJ1-2	CASSLAAGPYGYTF	TGTGCCAGCAGCTTAGCGGCGGGTCCCTATGGCTACACCTTC
NA	TRBV2	TRBD1	15	TRBJ1-5	CASSPGQGWNQPQHF	TGTGCCAGCAGTCCGGGACAGGGTTGGAATCAGCCCCAGCATTTT
once	TRBV11-3	NA	13	TRBJ1-1	CASSLNKNTEAFF	TGTGCCAGCAGCTTAAACAAGAACACTGAAGCTTTCTTT
NA	TRBV5-1	TRBD1	17	TRBJ1-1	CASSLGQGRAVGTEAFF	TGTGCCAGCAGCTTGGGACAGGGGAGGGCTGTCGGCACTGAAGCTTTCTTT
NA	TRBV7-6	TRBD2	18	TRBJ2-1	CASSLARVEAGLHNEQFF	TGTGCCAGCAGCTTAGCGAGGGTAGAAGCGGGGCTGCACAATGAGCAGTTCTTC
NA	TRBV29-1	NA	13	TRBJ1-2	CSARPRERSGYTF	TGCAGCGCCCGACCACGGGAGCGGTCGGGCTACACCTTC
NA	TRBV29-1	TRBD2	16	TRBJ2-1	CSVVMGLAGSYNEQFF	TGCAGCGTTGTGATGGGACTAGCGGGTTCCTACAATGAGCAGTTCTTC
NA	TRBV11-2	TRBD1	15	TRBJ1-1	CASSSRQGAHTEAFF	TGTGCCAGCAGCTCTAGACAGGGGGCGCACACTGAAGCTTTCTTT
once	TRBV30	TRBD1	13	TRBJ1-5	CAWSMTGRQPQHF	TGTGCCTGGAGTATGACAGGGAGGCAGCCCCAGCATTTT
NA	TRBV4-1	NA	15	TRBJ2-7	CASSQVGGSSYEQYF	TGCGCCAGCAGCCAGGTTGGAGGAAGCTCCTACGAGCAGTACTTC
NA	TRBV2	NA	11	TRBJ2-7	CASSVAYEQYF	TGTGCCAGCAGTGTCGCCTACGAGCAGTACTTC
NA	TRBV25-1	NA	15	TRBJ2-5	CASSDSMLHQETQYF	TGCGCCAGCAGTGACTCAATGCTACACCAAGAGACCCAGTACTTC
NA	TRBV19	NA	14	TRBJ1-2	CASSGWTANYGYTF	TGTGCCAGTAGTGGCTGGACAGCTAACTATGGCTACACCTTC
NA	TRBV5-6	NA	15	TRBJ2-3	CASSFRSSGGDTQYF	TGTGCCAGCAGCTTCCGATCGAGTGGAGGAGATACGCAGTATTTT
NA	TRBV27	NA	15	TRBJ1-6	CASSLSRPYNSPLHF	TGTGCCAGCAGTTTATCGAGGCCCTATAATTCACCCCTCCACTTT
once	TRBV5-1	TRBD1	15	TRBJ1-1	CASSGETGFNTEAFF	TGCGCCAGCAGCGGAGAGACAGGGTTTAACACTGAAGCTTTCTTT
NA	TRBV28	TRBD1	15	TRBJ1-5	CASSFGTGKGQPQHF	TGTGCCAGCAGTTTTGGGACAGGGAAGGGTCAGCCCCAGCATTTT
NA	TRBV6-1	TRBD2	15	TRBJ2-7	CASRARAGGPGEQYF	TGTGCCAGCAGGGCTCGAGCGGGAGGGCCAGGCGAGCAGTACTTC
NA	TRBV5-1	NA	15	TRBJ2-1	CASSLRASLDNEQFF	TGCGCCAGCAGCTTGAGGGCTAGCCTAGACAATGAGCAGTTCTTC
NA	TRBV28	NA	15	TRBJ1-5	CASTLFWASNQPQHF	TGTGCCAGCACCCTATTTTGGGCGAGTAATCAGCCCCAGCATTTT
NA	TRBV6-4	TRBD2	16	TRBJ2-1	CASSDWASGSYNEQFF	TGTGCCAGCAGTGACTGGGCTAGCGGGAGCTACAATGAGCAGTTCTTC
NA	TRBV5-6	NA	13	TRBJ2-6	CASSSPLANVLTF	TGTGCCAGCAGCTCCCCCCTGGCCAACGTCCTGACTTTC
NA	TRBV7-2	TRBD1	13	TRBJ2-5	CASRGQGRETQYF	TGTGCCAGCAGGGGACAGGGTAGAGAGACCCAGTACTTC
NA	TRBV7-9	NA	13	TRBJ2-7	CASSQEGFGFTYF	TGTGCCAGCAGCCAGGAGGGTTTCGGCTTCACGTACTTC
NA	TRBV5-1	TRBD2	16	TRBJ2-7	CASSPLYKAGVSEQYF	TGCGCCAGCAGCCCACTTTACAAAGCGGGAGTCTCGGAGCAGTACTTC
NA	TRBV27	TRBD1	14	TRBJ1-1	CASTRDRRHTEAFF	TGTGCCAGCACCCGGGACAGGAGACACACTGAAGCTTTCTTT
NA	TRBV19	TRBD2	15	TRBJ2-5	CASSTYSGSLKTQYF	TGTGCCAGTAGTACGTACAGCGGGAGTCTAAAGACCCAGTACTTC
NA	TRBV29-1	TRBD1	17	TRBJ2-3	CSVYLLEPGQGTDTQYF	TGCAGCGTTTATCTGCTCGAACCGGGACAGGGGACAGATACGCAGTATTTT
NA	TRBV6-5	NA	15	TRBJ1-5	CASSGPGRSNQPQHF	TGTGCCAGCAGTGGCCCCGGGAGAAGTAATCAGCCCCAGCATTTT
NA	TRBV5-1	NA	16	TRBJ1-5	CASSIGQTYSNQPQHF	TGCGCCAGCAGCATCGGACAGACTTATAGCAATCAGCCCCAGCATTTT
NA	TRBV5-4	TRBD2	15	TRBJ2-5	CASSLVRGSGETQYF	TGTGCCAGCAGCTTGGTGCGGGGGAGCGGAGAGACCCAGTACTTC
NA	TRBV2	TRBD1	14	TRBJ1-1	CASRGGQGYTEAFF	TGTGCCAGCAGGGGGGGACAGGGGTACACTGAAGCTTTCTTT
NA	TRBV5-1	NA	15	TRBJ2-1	CASSSGTRGEGEQFF	TGCGCCAGCAGCTCGGGAACTCGGGGAGAGGGTGAGCAGTTCTTC
NA	TRBV7-9	NA	16	TRBJ1-1	CASSVSGTDMNTEAFF	TGTGCCAGCAGCGTAAGCGGGACGGACATGAACACTGAAGCTTTCTTT
NA	TRBV5-1	NA	13	TRBJ2-7	CASSFSVSYEQYF	TGCGCCAGCAGCTTTAGCGTCTCCTACGAGCAGTACTTC